In its sample, the clone carrying this TCR beta chain was seen many times. Its antigen is unknown. Next came a second PCR, run for about 7 to 12 cycles, which used a sample-barcoded 5' primer along with a J-beta primer mix. TCRdb called the 5' RACE reads again in MiXCR, with one record for every CDR3 protein. Counted here are 650,000 to 950,000 distinct CDR3 sequences, 44% occurring once; the ten biggest clones make up around 21%. Total RNA was isolated from each sample in quantities of at least 6 micrograms. This sample is part of a study of blood T cells in healthy people across ages. Regarding the study as a whole: Long-lived donors had more naive CD4+ cells and higher diversity than aged donors. Measured against age, TCR beta diversity per million T cells decreased in a roughly linear manner.

The V segment lost 3 bases and the J segment 4 bases; nucleotides outside the gene matches: 2. The CDR3 extends over 14 amino acids. Per the germline V gene, CDR1 is DFQATT and CDR2 is SNEGSKA (reference sequence). This rearrangement joins TRBV20-1 to TRBJ2-3; 12 bases are shared with TRBD2. Material: blood. This TCR was sampled from a man aged 55 to 70 in good health. The CDR3 DNA follows: TGCAGTGCTAGGACTAGCGGGGGATCAGATACGCAGTATTTT. Encoded protein: CSARTSGGSDTQYF.